This is a list of T cell receptor beta chains from one sample in a study of shared clonotypes between healthy human individuals. TCRdb keeps only in-frame clones here, not all; method: immunoSEQ multiplex PCR. The sample includes about 2.4 million clones, approximately 93% of them seen just once. Input material: naive CD4+ T cells from PBMCs. These receptors were obtained from a man between 18 and 35 years old in good health. Some clones in this sample may be carry-over from other donors' samples. The CDR3 runs from the conserved cysteine through the conserved F or W. A D gene is named only where the DNA matches it firmly. Some rows have no size entry. The others give once, few or many, or a class for an expanded clone.

V gene: TRBV7-2
J gene: TRBJ2-2
clone size: -
D gene: -
CDR3 DNA: TGTGCCAGCAGCTTAGGAAAAAACACCGGGGAGCTGTTTTTT
CDR3 protein: CASSLGKNTGELFF

V gene: TRBV6-1
J gene: TRBJ2-7
clone size: -
D gene: -
CDR3 DNA: TGTGCCAGCAGTACGACGCCTACAGGGATCTACGAGCAGTACTTC
CDR3 protein: CASSTTPTGIYEQYF

V gene: TRBV2
J gene: TRBJ1-5
clone size: few
D gene: TRBD1
CDR3 DNA: TGTGCCAGCAGGGGACAGGGAAAGCCCCAGCATTTT
CDR3 protein: CASRGQGKPQHF

V gene: TRBV5-8
J gene: TRBJ1-4
clone size: -
D gene: -
CDR3 DNA: TGTGCCAGCAGCAGGAAGGGGTCGTTTGGTGAAAAACTGTTTTTT
CDR3 protein: CASSRKGSFGEKLFF

V gene: TRBV5-1
J gene: TRBJ2-7
clone size: -
D gene: -
CDR3 DNA: TGCGCCAGCAGCTTGGCCCCTGGGGACCGCGGGTACGAGCAGTACTTC
CDR3 protein: CASSLAPGDRGYEQYF

V gene: TRBV5-1
J gene: TRBJ2-3
clone size: -
D gene: TRBD2
CDR3 DNA: TGCGCCAGCAGCTTGGATGCTAGCGGGGGCACAGATACGCAGTATTTT
CDR3 protein: CASSLDASGGTDTQYF

V gene: TRBV28
J gene: TRBJ2-1
clone size: -
D gene: TRBD2
CDR3 DNA: TGTGCCAGCAGCCTAGCGGGCGGCGAGCAGTTCTTC
CDR3 protein: CASSLAGGEQFF

V gene: TRBV5-6
J gene: TRBJ2-7
clone size: once
D gene: -
CDR3 DNA: TGTGCCAGCAGCTTGTCGGGCCTAGTCCCCTACGAGCAGTACTTC
CDR3 protein: CASSLSGLVPYEQYF

V gene: TRBV29-1
J gene: TRBJ1-1
clone size: -
D gene: -
CDR3 DNA: TGCAGCGCATCTATGGACAGAAACACTGAAGCTTTCTTT
CDR3 protein: CSASMDRNTEAFF

V gene: TRBV5-1
J gene: TRBJ2-1
clone size: -
D gene: -
CDR3 DNA: TGCGCCAGCAGCCCTCAAGGGTACGAGCAGTTCTTC
CDR3 protein: CASSPQGYEQFF

V gene: TRBV4-1
J gene: TRBJ2-2
clone size: -
D gene: -
CDR3 DNA: TGCGCCAGCAGCCGGACAGTCGGGGAGCTGTTTTTT
CDR3 protein: CASSRTVGELFF

V gene: TRBV27
J gene: TRBJ2-7
clone size: -
D gene: -
CDR3 DNA: TGTGCCAGCAGCCCGACTAGGACAAGATCCTACGAGCAGTACTTC
CDR3 protein: CASSPTRTRSYEQYF

V gene: TRBV7-2
J gene: TRBJ2-3
clone size: -
D gene: -
CDR3 DNA: TGTGCCAGCAGCTTAGCTGTGGGACCAGATACGCAGTATTTT
CDR3 protein: CASSLAVGPDTQYF

V gene: TRBV5-4
J gene: TRBJ2-7
clone size: -
D gene: TRBD2
CDR3 DNA: TGTGCCAGCAGCTTGGCCGTACTAGCGGGAGGACAAATCTACGAGCAGTACTTC
CDR3 protein: CASSLAVLAGGQIYEQYF

V gene: TRBV30
J gene: TRBJ2-1
clone size: -
D gene: TRBD2
CDR3 DNA: TGTGCCTGGAGTGGGGGTCTAGCGGGACTGAATGAGCAGTTCTTC
CDR3 protein: CAWSGGLAGLNEQFF

V gene: TRBV11-3
J gene: TRBJ1-4
clone size: -
D gene: TRBD1
CDR3 DNA: TGTGCCAGCAGCTTAGTGGGACAGACTAATGAAAAACTGTTTTTT
CDR3 protein: CASSLVGQTNEKLFF

V gene: TRBV28
J gene: TRBJ2-7
clone size: -
D gene: -
CDR3 DNA: TGTGCCAGCACGGCCCCCCCCTACGAGCAGTACTTC
CDR3 protein: CASTAPPYEQYF

V gene: TRBV30
J gene: TRBJ2-3
clone size: -
D gene: -
CDR3 DNA: TGTGCCTGGGGGGCGGGACCACGTCTAGCAGATACGCAGTATTTT
CDR3 protein: CAWGAGPRLADTQYF

V gene: TRBV7-2
J gene: TRBJ2-7
clone size: -
D gene: -
CDR3 DNA: TGTGCCAGCAGCTTGTCCAGCTCCTACGAGCAGTACTTC
CDR3 protein: CASSLSSSYEQYF

V gene: TRBV11-2
J gene: TRBJ2-1
clone size: -
D gene: TRBD2
CDR3 DNA: TGTGCCAGCAGCTCGGGACTACTACTGGAGCAGTTCTTC
CDR3 protein: CASSSGLLLEQFF

V gene: TRBV28
J gene: TRBJ1-5
clone size: -
D gene: -
CDR3 DNA: TGTGCCAGCAGTTTAGGTAGGAGGGGGAATCAGCCCCAGCATTTT
CDR3 protein: CASSLGRRGNQPQHF

V gene: TRBV5-4
J gene: TRBJ1-2
clone size: -
D gene: -
CDR3 DNA: TGTGCCAGCAGCTCCAGGGTTGAAGGGGATGGCTACACCTTC
CDR3 protein: CASSSRVEGDGYTF

V gene: TRBV5-1
J gene: TRBJ2-1
clone size: -
D gene: TRBD1
CDR3 DNA: TGCGTCAGCGAGGGACAGTCGTACAATGAGCAGTTCTTC
CDR3 protein: CVSEGQSYNEQFF

V gene: TRBV7-9
J gene: TRBJ2-1
clone size: -
D gene: TRBD2
CDR3 DNA: TGTGCCAGCAGCTTAGGGGGTCTAGCGGGAGGAGACTACAATGAGCAGTTCTTC
CDR3 protein: CASSLGGLAGGDYNEQFF

V gene: TRBV4-1
J gene: TRBJ1-4
clone size: -
D gene: -
CDR3 DNA: TGCGCCAGCAGCCATAGCACATTGGCGACTAATGAAAAACTGTTTTTT
CDR3 protein: CASSHSTLATNEKLFF

V gene: TRBV7-2
J gene: TRBJ1-2
clone size: -
D gene: -
CDR3 DNA: TGTGCCAGCAGCGGAAGTGTGGGTTTCCCAGATGGCTACACCTTC
CDR3 protein: CASSGSVGFPDGYTF

V gene: TRBV2
J gene: TRBJ2-2
clone size: -
D gene: -
CDR3 DNA: TGTGCCAGCAGGAGTACAGCGAACACCGGGGAGCTGTTTTTT
CDR3 protein: CASRSTANTGELFF

V gene: TRBV4-1
J gene: TRBJ2-1
clone size: -
D gene: TRBD2
CDR3 DNA: TGCGCCAGCAGCCAAGGGGGACTAGCGGGAGTTGAGCAGTTCTTC
CDR3 protein: CASSQGGLAGVEQFF

V gene: TRBV4-1
J gene: TRBJ2-1
clone size: once
D gene: TRBD1
CDR3 DNA: TGCGCCAGCAGCCACCCTACAGGGGGCAGATCCTACAATGAGCAGTTCTTC
CDR3 protein: CASSHPTGGRSYNEQFF

V gene: TRBV20-1
J gene: TRBJ2-1
clone size: -
D gene: -
CDR3 DNA: TGCAGTGCTGCCGCGGTCAATGAGCAGTTCTTC
CDR3 protein: CSAAAVNEQFF

V gene: TRBV2
J gene: TRBJ2-7
clone size: -
D gene: TRBD1
CDR3 DNA: TGTGCCAGCAGTGAATTGAGACAGGGGACATCCTACGAGCAGTACTTC
CDR3 protein: CASSELRQGTSYEQYF

V gene: TRBV6-5
J gene: TRBJ1-2
clone size: -
D gene: -
CDR3 DNA: TGTGCCAGCAGTTACGGGGGAGCTAGTAACTATGGCTACACCTTC
CDR3 protein: CASSYGGASNYGYTF

V gene: TRBV11-1
J gene: TRBJ1-3
clone size: once
D gene: -
CDR3 DNA: TGTGCCAGCAGCCTTAGGAAGAACTCTGGAAACACCATATATTTT
CDR3 protein: CASSLRKNSGNTIYF

V gene: TRBV9
J gene: TRBJ2-3
clone size: -
D gene: -
CDR3 DNA: TGTGCCAGCAGCACGGCGACAGGCGTGACCCCCACAGATACGCAGTATTTT
CDR3 protein: CASSTATGVTPTDTQYF

V gene: TRBV19
J gene: TRBJ2-7
clone size: -
D gene: TRBD1
CDR3 DNA: TGTGCCAGTAGTATACCCGGACAGGGTCAACTCGAGCAGTACTTC
CDR3 protein: CASSIPGQGQLEQYF

V gene: TRBV13
J gene: TRBJ1-1
clone size: -
D gene: -
CDR3 DNA: TGTGCCAGCAGCCCCCCTCCAGAGGATCCCCGGGCGGCTGAAGCTTTCTTT
CDR3 protein: CASSPPPEDPRAAEAFF

V gene: TRBV5-4
J gene: TRBJ1-1
clone size: -
D gene: -
CDR3 DNA: TGTGCCAGCAGCTCCAGGGATACTGAAGCTTTCTTT
CDR3 protein: CASSSRDTEAFF

V gene: TRBV6-5
J gene: TRBJ2-1
clone size: -
D gene: -
CDR3 DNA: TGTGCCAGCAGAACCCTGTCCCTAAACAATGAGCAGTTCTTC
CDR3 protein: CASRTLSLNNEQFF

V gene: TRBV7-2
J gene: TRBJ2-1
clone size: -
D gene: TRBD2
CDR3 DNA: TGTGCCAGCAGCCTCCGGACTAGCGGGATCAATGAGCAGTTCTTC
CDR3 protein: CASSLRTSGINEQFF

V gene: TRBV5-1
J gene: TRBJ2-2
clone size: -
D gene: -
CDR3 DNA: TGCGCCAGCAGCTTGGCCCTTTGGATCGGACGGAACACCGGGGAGCTGTTTTTT
CDR3 protein: CASSLALWIGRNTGELFF

V gene: TRBV5-1
J gene: TRBJ1-1
clone size: -
D gene: -
CDR3 DNA: TGCGCCAGCCGACTGGGGCCCGCGGAGAGCACTGAAGCTTTCTTT
CDR3 protein: CASRLGPAESTEAFF

V gene: TRBV18
J gene: TRBJ2-3
clone size: -
D gene: -
CDR3 DNA: TGTGCCAGCTCACCACCATCGTCCGATACGCAGTATTTT
CDR3 protein: CASSPPSSDTQYF

V gene: TRBV7-3
J gene: TRBJ2-3
clone size: -
D gene: TRBD2
CDR3 DNA: TGTGCCAGCAGCTTTAGCGGGAGTAGATCAGATACGCAGTATTTT
CDR3 protein: CASSFSGSRSDTQYF

V gene: TRBV19
J gene: TRBJ2-1
clone size: -
D gene: TRBD1
CDR3 DNA: TGTGCCAGCCGGGACAGAGCTTTCAACGATGAGCAGTTCTTC
CDR3 protein: CASRDRAFNDEQFF

V gene: TRBV27
J gene: TRBJ2-3
clone size: -
D gene: TRBD1
CDR3 DNA: TGTGCCAGCAGACCCAACCGGGACCGGGTCAGGGGGGATACGCAGTATTTT
CDR3 protein: CASRPNRDRVRGDTQYF

V gene: TRBV19
J gene: TRBJ2-5
clone size: -
D gene: -
CDR3 DNA: TGTGCCACCGGACAGTTCCAAGAGACCCAGTACTTC
CDR3 protein: CATGQFQETQYF

V gene: TRBV25-1
J gene: TRBJ2-3
clone size: -
D gene: TRBD2
CDR3 DNA: TGTGCCAGTTCGGACCGACTAGCGGTGATCACAGATACGCAGTATTTT
CDR3 protein: CASSDRLAVITDTQYF